Below are 17 T cell receptor beta chains sequenced from a single sample in a study of blood T cells in healthy people across ages. A sample-barcoded 5' primer and a J-beta primer mix were used in a second PCR of roughly 6 to 11 cycles. In TCRdb, the 5' RACE reads were re-called with MiXCR into one record per CDR3 protein. The sample holds about 1.5 million distinct CDR3 sequences; approximately 43% are singletons and the top ten take about 4%. Sequencing input: blood. All receptors derive from a woman aged 18-29 years in good health.

The chain couples TRBV29-1 to TRBJ1-1; 9 bases match TRBD1. The V gene's germline CDR1 is SQVTM and CDR2 ANQGSEA. V gave up 7 bases and J gave up 8 bases; unmatched junction bases: 8. This CDR3 has 12 residues. The CDR3 sequence: CSAPDRGSEAFF. In DNA, the CDR3 is TGCAGCGCCCCGGACAGGGGTAGCGAAGCTTTCTTT. Filled out from reference TRBV29-1 and TRBJ1-1, the complete variable domain reads SAVISQKPSRDICQRGTSLTIQCQVDSQVTMMFWYRQQPGQSLTLIATANQGSEATYESGFVIDKFPISRPNLTFSTLTVSNMSPEDSSIYLCSAPDRGSEAFFGQGTRLTVV.

This clonotype was counted between two and nine times. The chain uses TRBV24-1 and TRBJ2-1; 7 bases fit TRBD2. The CDR3 is 14 residues long. Trimming took 2 bases from V and 7 from J; bases not matched to a gene: 4. Germline-derived CDR1 and CDR2 are KGHDR and SFDVKD. The CDR3 coding sequence is TGTGCCACCAGTGATTGGCTAGCGGTGAATGAGCAGTTCTTC. This sequence encodes CATSDWLAVNEQFF.

This clonotype was counted between two and nine times. The rearrangement links TRBV29-1 to TRBJ1-1; D remains ambiguous. Germline V lookup: CDR1 SQVTM, CDR2 ANQGSEA. The CDR3 totals 13 residues. Trimming took off 5 bases at V and 0 bases at J, with 10 bases between the two ends. Written as DNA, the CDR3 is TGCAGCGTTACTAGACTTTTGAACACTGAAGCTTTCTTT. Protein product: CSVTRLLNTEAFF.

In its sample, this clonotype was seen once. The chain links TRBV3-1 to TRBJ2-1; D may match TRBD1 or TRBD2 (6 bases each). This CDR3 spans 13 amino acids. V lost 8 bases and J lost 4, with 12 bases in between. From germline, CDR1 is LGHDT and CDR2 YNNKEL (reference sequence). The CDR3 nucleotides are TGTGCCAGCGGGGGGCCCGGGTACAATGAGCAGTTCTTC. As protein: CASGGPGYNEQFF.

This rearrangement joins TRBV9 to TRBJ2-2; the match to TRBD1 covers 9 bases. CDR1 and CDR2 (germline): SGDLS, YYNGEE. The ends lost 4 bases at V and 6 bases at J; junction bases unmatched: 7. This CDR3 has 15 residues. The CDR3 region has the DNA TGTGCCAGCAGCCCGGGACAGGGCAAACCCGGGGAGCTGTTTTTT. Its protein is CASSPGQGKPGELFF.

This clonotype was picked up many times. This rearrangement joins TRBV4-1 to TRBJ2-7; TRBD1 matches 9 bases. V gave up 0 bases and J gave up 3 bases; unmatched junction bases: 6. The germline V gene encodes CDR1 MGHRA and CDR2 YSYEKL. The CDR3 covers 16 residues. The CDR3 protein is CASSQDWTGVYYEQYF. DNA for the CDR3: TGCGCCAGCAGCCAAGACTGGACAGGGGTTTACTACGAGCAGTACTTC.

Concerning this clonotype: An end of the junction does not agree with germline; a read error may underlie this. The CDR3 loop is CVSRPGRGNGEKLFF. Written as DNA, the CDR3 is TGTGTCAGCAGACCCGGACGGGGGAATGGGGAAAAACTGTTTTTT. The rearrangement links TRBV7-8 to TRBJ1-4; a weak D match, TRBD1 (5 bases). The germline gives CDR1 SGHVS, CDR2 FQNEAQ. This CDR3 is built from 15 residues. Filled out from reference TRBV7-8 and TRBJ1-4, the complete variable domain reads GAGVSQSPRYKVAKRGQDVALRCDPISGHVSLFWYQQALGQGPEFLTYFQNEAQLDKSGLPSDRFFAERPEGSVSTLKIQRTQQEDSAVYLCVSRPGRGNGEKLFFGSGTQLSVL.

The chain couples TRBV4-1 to TRBJ1-2; perhaps TRBD1 as D (5 bases). In germline, CDR1 is MGHRA, CDR2 YSYEKL. This CDR3 has 15 amino acids. Trimming took off 3 bases at V and 2 bases at J, with 13 bases between the two ends. This CDR3 is CASSQPATANYGYTF. The CDR3 DNA sequence: TGCGCCAGCAGCCAGCCTGCGACAGCCAACTATGGCTACACCTTC.

The chain employs TRBV20-1 and TRBJ2-5; D possibly corresponds to TRBD1 (5 bases). The V gene's germline CDR1 is DFQATT and CDR2 SNEGSKA (reference sequence). The V end lost 0 bases, the J end lost 5 bases, and 13 bases lay between the germline ends. This CDR3 has 14 residues. Here the CDR3 DNA reads TGCAGTGCTAGAGATCCCAGGGTTCCGGAGACCCAGTACTTC. It is translated as CSARDPRVPETQYF.

This clonotype was detected once. As DNA, the CDR3 is TGTGCCAGCAGTTTCGGGTCCCCCGGATCCTACAATGAGCAGTACTTC. Residues: CASSFGSPGSYNEQYF. The genes are TRBV12-3 or TRBV12-4 and TRBJ2-7; no firm D call. The CDR3 covers 16 residues. Trimming left V 3 bases short and J 7 bases short, with 22 bases between.

The chain has TRBV7-9 and TRBJ2-3; TRBD2 aligns across 8 bases. After removal of 5 bases from V and 2 bases from J, the junction contained 9 bases not matched to a gene. Germline CDR1 and CDR2: SEHNR and FQNEAQ (reference sequence). The CDR3 consists of 16 residues. This CDR3 is CASSARLAGLTDTQYF. The DNA for the CDR3 is TGTGCCAGCAGCGCCCGGCTAGCGGGCCTCACAGATACGCAGTATTTT.

This clonotype was counted once. The chain has TRBV27 and TRBJ2-7, with 7 positions matching TRBD1. Looked up from germline, CDR1 is MNHEY and CDR2 is SMNVEV (reference sequence). The V segment lost 2 bases and the J segment 0 bases; nucleotides outside the gene matches: 16. The CDR3 has 19 residues. This CDR3 reads CASSLRGGQAFRSSYEQYF. The CDR3 DNA reads as TGTGCCAGCAGTTTACGAGGCGGACAGGCCTTCAGGAGCTCCTACGAGCAGTACTTC.

The chain is built from TRBV7-2 and TRBJ2-3; maybe TRBD2 (5 bases). Germline V gene lookup returns CDR1 SGHTA and CDR2 FQGNSA. The CDR3 has 13 amino acids. The V and J ends lost 5 bases and 6 bases respectively, with 12 bases between them. This chain's CDR3 is CASSPGSFDTQYF. CDR3 DNA: TGTGCCAGCAGCCCTGGGAGTTTTGATACGCAGTATTTT. Full variable domain (remainder filled in from reference TRBV7-2 and TRBJ2-3): GAGVSQSPSNKVTEKGKDVELRCDPISGHTALYWYRQSLGQGLEFLIYFQGNSAPDKSGLPSDRFSAERTGGSVSTLTIQRTQQEDSAVYLCASSPGSFDTQYFGPGTRLTVL.

V usage is TRBV20-1 and J usage is TRBJ2-1; 7 bases match TRBD2. The CDR3 extends over 13 amino acids. In germline, CDR1 is DFQATT, CDR2 SNEGSKA (reference sequence). Germline trimming cut 3 bases from V and 7 bases from J; bases unmatched to any gene: 6. The CDR3 region is CSASRLALNEQFF. CDR3 nucleotides: TGCAGTGCTAGCCGACTAGCTCTTAATGAGCAGTTCTTC.

The chain is built from TRBV27 and TRBJ2-1; 8 bases fit TRBD2. The CDR3 has 16 residues. V shed 5 bases and J 5 bases; nucleotides not matched to a gene: 11. Germline CDR1 MNHEY, CDR2 SMNVEV (reference sequence). The CDR3 DNA sequence: TGTGCCAGCAGTCCAAGTCCCGGGACTAGAAACAATGAGCAGTTCTTC. Translation: CASSPSPGTRNNEQFF.

The chain recombines TRBV4-3 with TRBJ2-7; TRBD2 matches at 12 bases. Trimming cost V 0 bases and J 0 bases; bases outside gene matches: 6. The CDR3 has 18 amino acids. Germline lookup yields CDR1 LGHNA and CDR2 YSLEER. The CDR3 DNA sequence: TGCGCCAGCAGCCAAGATAAGACTAGCGGGGGACCCTCCTACGAGCAGTACTTC. Residues: CASSQDKTSGGPSYEQYF.

This clonotype is a singleton in its sample. The gene calls are TRBV4-2 and TRBJ1-2, with D hard to call. There are 15 residues in the CDR3. Germline loops: CDR1 LGHNA, CDR2 YNFKEQ. The V gene lost 0 bases and the J gene lost 8 bases, with 16 bases spanning the gap. CDR3 nucleotides: TGTGCCAGCAGCCAAGATTCAGGTCTACTGCGAGGCTACACCTTC. This codes for CASSQDSGLLRGYTF.